This TCR beta chain was recorded in a study of blood T cell repertoires in COVID-19 (dated by TCRdb to the early 2020s). For the wider study: Collaborator samples came from the United States, Italy and Spain and covered acute and convalescent phases of COVID-19. The material from the prospective study consisted of cDNA or gDNA derived from T cells, B-cell-depleted T cells, or PBMCs. Subjects who had been exposed to COVID-19, were actively infected with it, or had recovered from it provided the deeply sampled blood TCRbeta repertoires that made up the dataset. A freely available public database, intended as a resource for researchers studying the immune response to SARS-CoV-2, is where the repertoires were released. Samples came from the ongoing ImmuneRACE study (first 160 participants) plus 1,254 subjects from 6 global collaborators. The sample metadata nearly always contained a de-identified subject ID, COVID-19 status, age in years and sex. Where HLA class I and class II types were available, the types were taken from metadata supplied by the sample provider, not from assay-based typing.

Whole blood was collected in K2EDTA tubes by collaborating institutions according to the institutions' own protocols. For TCRbeta analysis, collaborators shipped samples in one of three forms: frozen whole blood, isolated PBMCs, or DNA extracted from either of those sample types. Here is what the overall study found, with its caveats: How much clinical and demographic metadata was included differed by source and by participant, and the metadata was provided uncurated.

About this clone itself: No antigen is known for it. Within one base of it there is no much larger clone, and no base qualities were kept.

Measured from the cysteine to the phenylalanine, the CDR3 is 13 residues long. CDR3 DNA is the only sequence kept; it has 39 bases, read in frame from the first base. V was cut back by 3 bases and J by 3 bases, leaving a gap of 9 bases between them. Sequences SGHNT (CDR1) and YYREEE (CDR2) are obtained from the germline V gene (reference sequence). TCRbeta CDR3 regions were amplified from genomic DNA using the immunoSEQ Assay, a bias-controlled multiplex PCR. The original pipeline was this. The number of nucleated cells in each sample was estimated by amplification of reference gene primers within the assay. To quantify the absolute abundance of each unique TCRbeta CDR3 rearrangement, sequence reads were collapsed and filtered. For each sample, productive Simpson clonality was calculated by taking the square root of Simpson's diversity index across productive rearrangements. The clones in this table, taken by TCRdb from immuneACCESS, are in-frame only. Not every clone is retained; where verified, under half of the shortfall comes from an unresolved V gene, and the cause of the rest is unknown. V and J calls and clone size are copied from that table; D and trimming were computed from the DNA. The table for this sample lists fewer than 50,000 clones; around nine tenths of them were counted only once. The top ten clonotypes cover about 32% of the sample.

Here the chain combines TRBV5-4 and TRBJ1-2; the best D guess is TRBD1, with 5 bases matching. The source is a man between 65 and 85 years old with active COVID-19. The sample taken for sequencing was peripheral blood. The DNA is as follows: TGTGCCAGCAGCTCTGGGGGGGACTATGGCTACACCTTC. Translated, it reads CASSSGGDYGYTF.